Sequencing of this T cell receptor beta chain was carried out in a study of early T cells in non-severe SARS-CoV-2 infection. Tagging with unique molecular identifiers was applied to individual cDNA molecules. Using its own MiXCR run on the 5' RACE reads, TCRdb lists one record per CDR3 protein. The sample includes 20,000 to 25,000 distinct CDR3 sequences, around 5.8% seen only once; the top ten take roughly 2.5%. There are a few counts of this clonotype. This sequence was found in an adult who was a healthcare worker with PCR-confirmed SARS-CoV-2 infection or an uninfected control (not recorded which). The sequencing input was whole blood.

This chain's CDR3 is CASQGGMGNTEAFF. The CDR3 DNA reads TGTGCCAGCCAGGGGGGGATGGGGAACACTGAAGCTTTCTTT. The genes are TRBV28 and TRBJ1-1; the match to TRBD1 covers 7 bases. V shed 8 bases and J 1 base; nucleotides not matched to a gene: 7. Germline V gene lookup returns CDR1 MDHEN and CDR2 SYDVKM. This CDR3 has 14 amino acids.